The 28 T cell receptor beta chains below come from one sample, sequenced in a study of OX40 agonist ivuxolimab in advanced cancers. Libraries were prepared by immunoSEQ multiplex PCR; TCRdb keeps only in-frame clonotypes and omits some of them. This table has about 37,000 clones, 65% to 90% appearing once. Sample: CD4+ or CD8+ T cells sorted from blood, taken in a trial of the OX40 agonist ivuxolimab. Receptor source: an adult with an advanced solid tumor such as melanoma, head and neck, liver or kidney cancer.

The V gene is TRBV25-1, the J gene TRBJ2-2, with 8 positions matching TRBD2. V shed 6 bases and J 7 bases; nucleotides not matched to a gene: 19. The CDR3 length is 18 residues. Germline V gene sequence: CDR1 MGHDK, CDR2 SYGVNS. The CDR3 DNA follows: TGTGCCAGCAGGGAAGGGCGGTTGAGCGGGAGAAGAGACGGGGAGCTGTTTTTT. Protein: CASREGRLSGRRDGELFF.

The chain is built from TRBV7-8 and TRBJ2-1, with TRBD2 as a possible D gene (5 bases). This CDR3 region has 13 residues. V lost 0 bases and J 9 bases, leaving 9 bases between the germline ends. Germline CDR1 and CDR2: SGHVS and FQNEAQ. CDR3 bases: TGTGCCAGCAGCTTAGCGAAGAGGGCTGAGCAGTTCTTC. This encodes CASSLAKRAEQFF.

In this sample, this clone turned up once. The J gene is TRBJ2-5, the V gene TRBV6-1, with D tentatively TRBD2 (6 bases). Germline V gene sequence: CDR1 MNHNS, CDR2 SASEGT. This CDR3 is 14 amino acids long. Deletions cut 1 base from V and 4 bases from J, with 10 bases between. CDR3 region: CASSEVGGLETQYF. In DNA form, the CDR3 reads TGTGCCAGCAGTGAAGTGGGGGGTTTAGAGACCCAGTACTTC.

This sequence joins TRBV5-5 and TRBJ2-7; maybe TRBD1 (5 bases). Germline V gives CDR1 SGHKS, CDR2 YYEKEE (reference sequence). With 0 bases removed from V and 1 base from J, the gap between germline ends came to 14 bases. CDR3 length: 16 residues. The CDR3 DNA sequence: TGTGCCAGCAGCTTGGCTTGGCTAGGGGCTTCCTACGAGCAGTACTTC. Translated: CASSLAWLGASYEQYF.

Note on this clone: At one of its ends the junction is not consistent with the germline gene, which may arise from a read error. This chain joins TRBV7-9 and TRBJ2-3, with D possibly TRBD2 on 5 matching bases. The CDR3 consists of 14 residues. CDR1 is SEHNR and CDR2 is FQNEAQ in the germline V gene (reference sequence). CDR3 protein: CASSQAVGGDTQYF. CDR3 coding DNA: TGCGCCAGCAGCCAAGCGGTTGGTGGAGATACGCAGTATTTT.

The rearrangement links TRBV30 to TRBJ2-2; D is unresolved. The CDR3 is 13 amino acids. Trimming took 5 bases from V and 5 from J, leaving 12 bases between them. Germline V CDR1 and CDR2: GTSNPN, SVGIG (reference sequence). Written as DNA, the CDR3 is TGTGCCTGGTCGGGTTTGCAGACCGGGGAGCTGTTTTTT. This translates into CAWSGLQTGELFF.

V and J are TRBV4-2 and TRBJ1-2; D remains ambiguous. Germline V gene data show CDR1 as LGHNA and CDR2 as YNFKEQ. The CDR3 has 15 residues. The V end was cut by 3 bases, the J end by 1 base, with 12 bases between. CDR3 sequence reads: CASSQRKDFNYGYTF. The CDR3 DNA follows: TGTGCCAGCAGCCAGCGAAAAGATTTTAACTATGGCTACACCTTC.

The rearrangement joins TRBV2 to TRBJ2-7, with no clear D. The germline CDR1 and CDR2 sequences are SNHLY and FYNNEI. The length of the CDR3 is 11 residues. V was pared by 3 bases and J by 5 bases, with 5 bases between. For the CDR3, the DNA is TGTGCCAGCAGTGAGGGGAACGAGCAGTACTTC. Amino acids: CASSEGNEQYF.

This clone showed up just once. This chain uses TRBV10-3 with TRBJ2-7; D is unclear. Per germline, CDR1 ENHRY and CDR2 SYGVKD. Trimming removed 1 base from V and 1 base from J, with 11 bases in between. This CDR3 has 15 residues. The CDR3 protein is CAISEYRPPSYEQYF. For the CDR3, the DNA is TGTGCCATCAGTGAGTATAGGCCCCCTTCCTACGAGCAGTACTTC.

This chain links TRBV9 with TRBJ1-6; a weak D match, TRBD1 (6 bases). The CDR3 covers 14 residues. Germline V gives CDR1 SGDLS, CDR2 YYNGEE. With 6 bases removed from V and 7 bases from J, the gap between germline ends came to 14 bases. The CDR3 spells CASNSGEGNSPLHF. Here the CDR3 DNA reads TGTGCCAGCAACTCAGGGGAGGGGAATTCACCCCTCCACTTT. Full variable domain (rest looked up from reference TRBV9 and TRBJ1-6): DSGVTQTPKHLITATGQRVTLRCSPRSGDLSVYWYQQSLDQGLQFLIQYYNGEERAKGNILERFSAQQFPDLHSELNLSSLELGDSALYFCASNSGEGNSPLHFGNGTRLTVT.

The chain couples TRBV10-1 to TRBJ2-1, with unresolved D. Per germline, CDR1 WNHNN and CDR2 SYGVQD (reference sequence). CDR3 length: 15 residues. The germline V and J ends were trimmed by 2 bases and 5 bases, with 13 bases remaining between them. The DNA for the CDR3 is TGCGCCAGCAGTGAGCCTTCATACATGAACAATGAGCAGTTCTTC. Translating gives CASSEPSYMNNEQFF.

In nucleotides, the CDR3 is TGTGCCAGCAGTGGGGACCCTATTTTAAAGCCCCAGCATTTT. Encoded protein: CASSGDPILKPQHF. V usage is TRBV6-1 and J usage is TRBJ1-5; a weak D match, TRBD1 (5 bases). This CDR3 has 14 amino acids. CDR1 is MNHNS and CDR2 is SASEGT in the germline V gene. V was cut by 4 bases and J by 8 bases, with 15 bases left in between.

The chain recombines TRBV25-1 with TRBJ2-2; D unclear. CDR1 MGHDK and CDR2 SYGVNS come from the germline V gene. With 2 bases removed from V and 3 bases from J, the gap between germline ends came to 4 bases. The CDR3 sequence is 13 residues long. This chain's CDR3 is CASSEGHTGELFF. The CDR3 region has the DNA TGTGCCAGCAGTGAAGGACACACCGGGGAGCTGTTTTTT.

J is TRBJ2-1 and V is TRBV5-1, with D perhaps matching TRBD1 or TRBD2 (5 bases each). CDR1 and CDR2 (germline): SGHRS, YFSETQ. This CDR3 comprises 13 residues. Trimming stripped 4 bases from V and 7 bases from J, with 12 bases between. CDR3 loop: CASSPWDGNEQFF. The CDR3 DNA is TGCGCCAGCAGCCCCTGGGACGGGAATGAGCAGTTCTTC.

The gene calls are TRBV10-3 and TRBJ2-3; 9 bases are a match to TRBD2. CDR3 length: 16 residues. Trimming cost V 3 bases and J 0 bases; bases outside gene matches: 4. Germline V gene data show CDR1 as ENHRY and CDR2 as SYGVKD. The CDR3 here is CAISDPAGGSTDTQYF. CDR3 DNA: TGTGCCATCAGTGACCCAGCGGGGGGAAGCACAGATACGCAGTATTTT.

The V call is TRBV6-1, the J call TRBJ2-7; TRBD2 matches 12 bases. This CDR3 is 14 amino acids long. Trimming took 5 bases from V and 4 from J; bases not matched to a gene: 3. CDR1 and CDR2 (germline): MNHNS, SASEGT. In DNA form, the CDR3 reads TGTGCCAGCAGTTCCGGGACTAGCGGGTACGAGCAGTACTTC. Protein: CASSSGTSGYEQYF.

The chain links TRBV6-1 to TRBJ1-1, with D unresolved. The germline gives CDR1 MNHNS, CDR2 SASEGT. This CDR3 is 13 amino acids long. The germline V and J ends were trimmed by 5 bases and 1 base, with 8 bases remaining between them. The CDR3 loop is CASSYGENTEAFF. For the CDR3, the DNA is TGTGCCAGCAGTTATGGGGAGAACACTGAAGCTTTCTTT.

The chain uses TRBV7-2 and TRBJ2-7, with D perhaps matching TRBD2 (5 bases). The germline gives CDR1 SGHTA, CDR2 FQGNSA. Trimming left V 1 base short and J 7 bases short, with 20 bases between. The CDR3 contains 16 residues. The CDR3 region has the DNA TGTGCCAGCAGCTTAGTGGCGGGCGTTGGGTCTGGTGAGCAGTACTTC. This gives the protein CASSLVAGVGSGEQYF.

The chain combines TRBV7-2 with TRBJ1-1; a possible D gene is TRBD1 (6 bases). CDR3 length: 14 amino acids. The germline V gene encodes CDR1 SGHTA and CDR2 FQGNSA. Trimming took off 4 bases at V and 5 bases at J, with 14 bases between the two ends. The CDR3 DNA follows: TGTGCCAGCAGCTACGTCACAGGGAAAACTGAAGCTTTCTTT. Its translation is CASSYVTGKTEAFF.

This clone is judged medium-sized. V is TRBV7-8 and J is TRBJ2-3; D not certain. The germline V and J ends were trimmed by 1 base and 4 bases, with 6 bases remaining between them. The CDR3 length is 13 residues. The V gene's germline CDR1 is SGHVS and CDR2 FQNEAQ. The CDR3 region is CASSLVSADTQYF. Written as DNA, the CDR3 is TGTGCCAGCAGCTTAGTCAGCGCAGATACGCAGTATTTT.

This chain joins TRBV2 and TRBJ1-2; D is unclear. This CDR3 region has 13 residues. The germline V gene has CDR1 SNHLY and CDR2 FYNNEI. The V end was cut by 3 bases, the J end by 8 bases, with 13 bases between. Written as DNA, the CDR3 is TGTGCCAGCAGTGAGCCCGTGGACGACGGCTACACCTTC. Translating gives CASSEPVDDGYTF.

This chain links TRBV11-3 with TRBJ2-7; D unclear. The germline V gene has CDR1 SGHNT and CDR2 YENEEA. CDR3 length: 18 amino acids. Trimming removed 5 bases at V and 0 bases at J, with 23 bases between. CDR3 bases: TGTGCCAGCAGCCCAAAAAACCCGGTAGAGGTCGTCTCCTACGAGCAGTACTTC. Protein sequence: CASSPKNPVEVVSYEQYF.

This clone is a singleton in its sample. V gene TRBV27 combines with J gene TRBJ2-1; unclear D gene. Per the germline V gene, CDR1 is MNHEY and CDR2 is SMNVEV (reference sequence). V lost 5 bases to trimming and J lost 0 bases, with 2 bases between them. The CDR3 has 12 residues. The CDR3 DNA reads TGTGCCAGCAGTGCCTCCTACAATGAGCAGTTCTTC. It translates to CASSASYNEQFF.

This chain joins TRBV7-9 and TRBJ1-2; 7 nucleotides line up with TRBD1. J lost 3 bases, V lost 4 bases, and 2 bases had no gene match. The CDR3 loop spans 13 amino acids. Germline-derived CDR1 and CDR2 are SEHNR and FQNEAQ (reference sequence). CDR3 protein: CASSSDRDYGYTF. CDR3 sequence (DNA): TGTGCCAGCAGCTCAGACAGGGACTATGGCTACACCTTC.

The chain recombines TRBV6-1 with TRBJ1-5, with D possibly being TRBD1 (5 bases). Germline CDR1 and CDR2: MNHNS and SASEGT. This CDR3 has 15 amino acids. The ends were cut back, 1 base at V and 1 base at J, with 8 bases in the middle. The CDR3 bases are TGTGCCAGCAGTGAAGTCCAGGGAAGCAATCAGCCCCAGCATTTT. Protein product: CASSEVQGSNQPQHF.

The V gene is TRBV6-4, the J gene TRBJ2-7; tentatively, D is TRBD1 or TRBD2 (5 bases each). The germline V gene has CDR1 MRHNA and CDR2 SNTAGT. This CDR3 comprises 15 residues. Trimming took off 6 bases at V and 1 base at J, with 16 bases between the two ends. CDR3 nucleotide sequence: TGTGCCAGCAGCTCCGGACGGGGCGGGTCCTACGAGCAGTACTTC. Protein product: CASSSGRGGSYEQYF.

V gene TRBV15 combines with J gene TRBJ2-5; 8 nucleotides agree with TRBD1. The germline gives CDR1 LNHNV, CDR2 YYDKDF (reference sequence). Losses at the gene ends were 0 bases for V and 5 bases for J; bases not matched to a gene: 5. The CDR3 is 15 amino acids. The CDR3 loop reads CATSRDPTGAETQYF. The CDR3 DNA follows: TGTGCCACCAGCAGAGACCCGACAGGGGCGGAGACCCAGTACTTC.

The chain employs TRBV19 and TRBJ1-2; D uncertain. The V gene lost 2 bases and the J gene lost 2 bases, with 12 bases spanning the gap. Germline CDR1 is LNHDA and CDR2 is SQIVND (reference sequence). The CDR3 runs 15 residues. CDR3 in amino acids: CASSIFGAGNYGYTF. The CDR3 DNA follows: TGTGCCAGTAGTATATTTGGAGCGGGCAACTATGGCTACACCTTC.